The clone carrying this TCR beta chain has just a few counts. No antigen is known for it. The protocol attached unique molecular identifiers to individual cDNA molecules. TCRdb used MiXCR to reprocess the 5' RACE reads, holding one entry per CDR3 protein. The data show roughly 64,000 distinct CDR3 sequences, approximately 11% seen once. The data were taken from a study of early T cells in non-severe SARS-CoV-2 infection. Study-level points and caveats: Anti-spike CD8 responses were favored in VDJdb matching, and private and CD4 specificities were missed.

The CDR3 is made up of 11 amino acids. Trimming cost V 5 bases and J 6 bases, with 11 bases left between them. Germline V gene data show CDR1 as SQVTM and CDR2 as ANQGSEA. The sequence was collected from an adult who was a healthcare worker with PCR-confirmed SARS-CoV-2 infection or an uninfected control (not recorded which). The chain couples TRBV29-1 to TRBJ2-7, with TRBD2 as a possible D gene (5 bases). Sequencing was performed on whole blood, taken at baseline. CDR3 loop: CSVPFGVEQYF. As DNA, the CDR3 is TGCAGCGTTCCGTTCGGGGTCGAGCAGTACTTC.